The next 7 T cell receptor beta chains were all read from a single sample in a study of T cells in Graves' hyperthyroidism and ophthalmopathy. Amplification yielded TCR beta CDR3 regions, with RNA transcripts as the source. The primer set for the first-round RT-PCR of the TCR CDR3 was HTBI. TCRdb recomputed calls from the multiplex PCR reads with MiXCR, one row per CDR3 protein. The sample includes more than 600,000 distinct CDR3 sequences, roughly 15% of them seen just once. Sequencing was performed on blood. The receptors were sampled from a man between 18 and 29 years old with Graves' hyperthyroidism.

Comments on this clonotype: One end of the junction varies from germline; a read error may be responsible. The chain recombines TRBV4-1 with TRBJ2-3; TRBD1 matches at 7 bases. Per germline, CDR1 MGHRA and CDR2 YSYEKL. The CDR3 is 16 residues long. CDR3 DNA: TGCGCCGGCAGCCAAGGGGGCAGGGACCGTTTCAGTACGCAGTATTTT. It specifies CAGSQGGRDRFSTQYF.

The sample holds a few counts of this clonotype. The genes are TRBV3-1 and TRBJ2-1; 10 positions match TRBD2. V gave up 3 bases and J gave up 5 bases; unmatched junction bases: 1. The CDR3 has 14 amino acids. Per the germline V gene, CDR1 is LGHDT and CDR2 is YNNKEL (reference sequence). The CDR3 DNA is TGTGCCAGCAGCCACACTAGCGGGGACAATGAGCAGTTCTTC. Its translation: CASSHTSGDNEQFF.

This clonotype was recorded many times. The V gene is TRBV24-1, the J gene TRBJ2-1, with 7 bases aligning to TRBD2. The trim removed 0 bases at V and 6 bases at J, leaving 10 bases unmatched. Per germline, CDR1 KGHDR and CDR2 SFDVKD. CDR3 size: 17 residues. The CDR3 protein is CATSDLRAGEGTNEQFF. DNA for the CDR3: TGTGCCACCAGTGATTTGAGGGCGGGAGAGGGAACCAATGAGCAGTTCTTC.

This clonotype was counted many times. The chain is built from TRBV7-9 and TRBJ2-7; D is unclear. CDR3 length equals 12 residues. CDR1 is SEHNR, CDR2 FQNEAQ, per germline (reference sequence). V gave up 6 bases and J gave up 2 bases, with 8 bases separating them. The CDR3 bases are TGTGCCAGCAGTTTAAGGCCCTACGAGCAGTACTTC. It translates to CASSLRPYEQYF.

CDR3 in DNA: TGTGCCAGCAGCTTAGGGACAGACCCCTATCAGCCCCAGCATTTT. This encodes CASSLGTDPYQPQHF. This rearrangement joins TRBV7-2 to TRBJ1-5; D perhaps matches TRBD1 (6 bases). The germline gives CDR1 SGHTA, CDR2 FQGNSA. This CDR3 has 15 residues. Trimming took off 1 base at V and 5 bases at J, with 12 bases between the two ends.

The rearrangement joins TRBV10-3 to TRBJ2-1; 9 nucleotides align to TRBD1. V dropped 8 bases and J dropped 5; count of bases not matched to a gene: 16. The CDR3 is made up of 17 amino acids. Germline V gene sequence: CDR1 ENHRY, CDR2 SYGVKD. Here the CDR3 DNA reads TGTGCCATCCAGGCGGGACAGGGACCCTCCAGTGACAATGAGCAGTTCTTC. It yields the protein CAIQAGQGPSSDNEQFF.

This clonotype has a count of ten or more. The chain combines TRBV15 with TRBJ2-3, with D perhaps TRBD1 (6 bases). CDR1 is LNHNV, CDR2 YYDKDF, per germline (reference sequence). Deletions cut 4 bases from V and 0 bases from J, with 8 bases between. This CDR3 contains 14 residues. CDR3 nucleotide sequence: TGTGCCACCAGCAACACAGGGAGCACAGATACGCAGTATTTT. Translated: CATSNTGSTDTQYF.